This note documents a single TCR beta chain sequence. This CDR3 is also generated by other DNA sequences in the sample. The source of the sample is a study of blood T cell repertoires in COVID-19. Study-level information: Both acute and convalescent COVID-19 samples were obtained from the United States, Italy and Spain. T cells, B-cell-depleted T cells, or PBMCs provided the cDNA or gDNA that served as material.

As originally analysed: Nucleated cell number was recorded as an estimate derived from reference gene primer amplification. Clones were read by immunoSEQ multiplex PCR, and TCRdb kept only the in-frame ones, dropping some. The D gene and trimming were derived from the DNA, and the V and J assignments and clone size from that table. This table holds 200,000 to 250,000 clones, about 85% found once. V shed 1 base and J shed 5 bases, with 12 bases lying between them. Germline V gives CDR1 SGHTA, CDR2 FQGNSA. The CDR3 sequence is 15 residues long. The specimen was peripheral blood. The clonotype was recovered from a woman aged 18-29 years who had recovered from COVID-19. The chain combines TRBV7-2 with TRBJ2-1; D is perhaps TRBD2 (6 bases). The CDR3 region is CASSLDRGVHNEQFF. The DNA for the CDR3 is TGTGCCAGCAGCTTAGATCGCGGGGTTCACAATGAGCAGTTCTTC.